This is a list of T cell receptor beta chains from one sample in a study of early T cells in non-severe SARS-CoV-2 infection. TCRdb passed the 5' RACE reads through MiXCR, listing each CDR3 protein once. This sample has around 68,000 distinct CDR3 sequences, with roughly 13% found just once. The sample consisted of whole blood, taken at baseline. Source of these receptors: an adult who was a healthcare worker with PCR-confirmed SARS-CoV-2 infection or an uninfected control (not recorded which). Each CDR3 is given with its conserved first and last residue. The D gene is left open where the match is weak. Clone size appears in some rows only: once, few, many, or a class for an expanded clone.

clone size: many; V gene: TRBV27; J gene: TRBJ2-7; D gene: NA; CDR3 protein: CASSFYGGPYEQYF; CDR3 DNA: TGTGCCAGCAGTTTTTATGGGGGGCCCTACGAGCAGTACTTC
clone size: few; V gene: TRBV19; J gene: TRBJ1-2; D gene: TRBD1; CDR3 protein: CASSPPTGYYPWDGYTF; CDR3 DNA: TGTGCCAGTAGTCCACCGACAGGGTACTACCCGTGGGATGGCTACACCTTC
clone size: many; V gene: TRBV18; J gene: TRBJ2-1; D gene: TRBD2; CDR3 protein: CASSAGLDNEQFF; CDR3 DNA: TGTGCCAGCTCTGCCGGACTAGACAATGAGCAGTTCTTC
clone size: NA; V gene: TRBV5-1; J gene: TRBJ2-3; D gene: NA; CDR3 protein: CASSWQGDTQYF; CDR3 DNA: TGCGCCAGCAGCTGGCAGGGGGATACGCAGTATTTT
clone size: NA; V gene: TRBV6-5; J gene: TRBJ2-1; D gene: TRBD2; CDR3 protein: CASSTVGAGTSGGEQFF; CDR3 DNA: TGTGCCAGCAGTACGGTGGGAGCCGGGACTAGCGGGGGGGAGCAGTTCTTC
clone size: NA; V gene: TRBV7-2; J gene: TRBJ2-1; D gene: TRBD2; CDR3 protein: CASSLGRLAGVYEQFF; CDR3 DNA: TGTGCCAGCAGCCTTGGTCGACTAGCGGGAGTCTATGAGCAGTTCTTC
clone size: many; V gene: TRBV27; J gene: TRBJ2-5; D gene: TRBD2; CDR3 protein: CASSLSGGGTQYF; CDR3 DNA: TGTGCCAGCAGTTTATCGGGCGGGGGGACCCAGTACTTC
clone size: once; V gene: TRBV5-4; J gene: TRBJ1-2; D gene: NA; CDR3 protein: CASTPTANYGYTF; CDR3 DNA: TGTGCCAGCACCCCTACAGCAAACTATGGCTACACCTTC
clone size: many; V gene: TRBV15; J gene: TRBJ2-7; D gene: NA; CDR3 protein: CATSKHRGPYEQYF; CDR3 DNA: TGTGCCACCAGCAAGCATCGGGGGCCCTACGAGCAGTACTTC
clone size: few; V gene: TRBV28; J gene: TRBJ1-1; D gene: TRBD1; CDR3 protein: CASSLPGQGGTEAFF; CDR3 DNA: TGTGCCAGCAGTTTACCCGGACAGGGTGGTACTGAAGCTTTCTTT